These T cell receptor beta chains were read from a single sample in a study of shared clonotypes between healthy human individuals. Clones were sequenced by immunoSEQ multiplex PCR, and TCRdb holds only the in-frame ones, with some missing. The sample lists around 350,000 clones, about 70% occurring once. The sample consisted of memory CD4+ T cells sorted from blood. All receptors come from a man younger than 45 in good health. The CDR3 runs from the conserved cysteine through the conserved F or W. D genes are given only for firm matches. Not all rows give a size; the values are once, few, many and, for expanded clones, a class.

j_call clone_size v_call d_call cdr3_nt cdr3_aa
TRBJ1-5 many TRBV7-2 TRBD1 TGTGCCAGCAGGCCGCTCGACAGGGGGCATCAGCCCCAGCATTTT CASRPLDRGHQPQHF
TRBJ1-1 - TRBV5-4 - TGTGCCAGCAAGCCCTTTGGAGACACTGAAGCTTTCTTT CASKPFGDTEAFF
TRBJ1-2 - TRBV28 - TGTGCCAGCACCGCCCCATTCCCCTATGGCTACACCTTC CASTAPFPYGYTF
TRBJ2-3 - TRBV25-1 TRBD2 TGTGCCAGCAGTGAATTTGCGGGAGGAGATACGCAGTATTTT CASSEFAGGDTQYF
TRBJ2-7 - TRBV6-5 - TGTGCCAGCCTCGGGAGGGGGCGCAACGAGCAGTACTTC CASLGRGRNEQYF
TRBJ1-1 - TRBV14 - TGTGCCAGCAGCCAAGAGCCCCGGGGGTTTGGGTTTAACACTGAAGCTTTCTTT CASSQEPRGFGFNTEAFF
TRBJ1-2 - TRBV5-4 - TGTGCCAGCAGCTTCTGGCAGGGCTCATTCAACTATGGCTACACCTTC CASSFWQGSFNYGYTF
TRBJ2-5 many TRBV5-1 TRBD2 TGCGCCAGCGGTTTTGCGGGAGTTCCCCAAGAGACCCAGTACTTC CASGFAGVPQETQYF
TRBJ2-7 - TRBV18 - TGTGCCAGCTCACCGCGGATAATTCAGGGATACGAGCAGTACTTC CASSPRIIQGYEQYF
TRBJ1-1 - TRBV2 - TGTGCCAGCACGGGGGGGCCGCTCACTGAAGCTTTCTTT CASTGGPLTEAFF
TRBJ1-1 - TRBV7-2 - TGTGCCAGCAGCTTAGGGGTGGGAGGCACTGAAGCTTTCTTT CASSLGVGGTEAFF
TRBJ2-5 - TRBV7-9 - TGTGCCAGCAGCTGGGGCAGGGGTCGGGAGACCCAGTACTTC CASSWGRGRETQYF
TRBJ2-3 - TRBV7-2 - TGTGCCAGCAGCTTTACGAACACAGATACGCAGTATTTT CASSFTNTDTQYF
TRBJ1-5 - TRBV27 - TGTGCCAGCAGCCACCCTGGTCAGCCCCAGCATTTT CASSHPGQPQHF
TRBJ1-4 - TRBV5-6 - TGTGCCAGCAGTCAACGAACAGGGCCCAATGAAAAACTGTTTTTT CASSQRTGPNEKLFF
TRBJ2-2 few TRBV6-5 - TGTGCCAGCAGTTACTCTACGGGCGGAACCGGGGAGCTGTTTTTT CASSYSTGGTGELFF
TRBJ2-5 - TRBV7-8 - TGTGCCAGCAGCTTACGACAGAAGGAGACCCAGTACTTC CASSLRQKETQYF
TRBJ2-5 - TRBV5-4 - TGTGCCAGCAGCTTGGCCGGGACCGAACCCCGACTTCACTTC CASSLAGTEPRLHF
TRBJ2-3 - TRBV5-5 TRBD2 TGTGCCAGCAGCGGACGACTAGCGGCTAGCACAGATACGCAGTATTTT CASSGRLAASTDTQYF
TRBJ2-3 - TRBV2 TRBD2 TGTGCCAGCATGACTAGCGGGAGCACAGATACGCAGTATTTT CASMTSGSTDTQYF
TRBJ2-1 - TRBV9 - TGTGCCAGCAGCGTAGACCCTCTTGGGTTCGAAAGCTCCTACAATGAGCAGTTCTTC CASSVDPLGFESSYNEQFF
TRBJ2-3 - TRBV28 - TGTGCCAGCACCCCTAGCACAGATACGCAGTATTTT CASTPSTDTQYF
TRBJ1-1 - TRBV7-8 - TGTGCCAGCAGCTTTCTCGGCCCGGGCGGCACTGAAGCTTTCTTT CASSFLGPGGTEAFF
TRBJ2-3 - TRBV5-6 - TGTGCCAGCAGCTTCACAGATGCGCAGTATTTT CASSFTDAQYF
TRBJ2-2 - TRBV6-1 - TGTGCCAGCAGGAAAACCACCGGGGAGCTGTTTTTT CASRKTTGELFF
TRBJ2-5 many TRBV6-1 - TGTGCCAGCAGTTGGGAGAGGGCGACCCAGTACTTC CASSWERATQYF
TRBJ1-5 - TRBV28 TRBD1 TGTGCCAGCAGCCGGCCGGGACAGCTCAATCAGCCCCAGCATTTT CASSRPGQLNQPQHF
TRBJ2-5 - TRBV5-1 - TGCGCCAGCAGCGCACAGGGATTCCAAGAGACCCAGTACTTC CASSAQGFQETQYF
TRBJ1-3 - TRBV4-3 - TGCGCCAGCAGCCAAGAGAGGCGGGGACGGATTGGCTCTGGAAACACCATATATTTT CASSQERRGRIGSGNTIYF
TRBJ2-7 - TRBV25-1 - TGTGCCAGCAGTGCAGCCCGAGAGGGCGAGCAGTACTTC CASSAAREGEQYF
TRBJ2-2 - TRBV7-2 - TGTGCCAGCACCTATAATCCGGGAGGGGAGCTGTTTTTT CASTYNPGGELFF
TRBJ2-3 - TRBV5-1 - TGCGCCAGCACCCCCGGAGGTGGCAGGGATACGCAGTATTTT CASTPGGGRDTQYF
TRBJ2-2 - TRBV19 TRBD1 TGTGCCAGTAGGCCGACAGGGGGCAGCGGGGAGCTGTTTTTT CASRPTGGSGELFF
TRBJ1-2 - TRBV28 TRBD1 TGTGCCAGCAGTTTAGGACAGGGTTATGGCTACACCTTC CASSLGQGYGYTF
TRBJ2-5 - TRBV5-6 - TGTGCCAGCAGCTTGGGGGCGGGACGGGAGACCCAGTACTTC CASSLGAGRETQYF
TRBJ1-1 many TRBV2 - TGTGCCAGCAGTGAGTACAGGTGGGCTTTCTTT CASSEYRWAFF
TRBJ2-3 - TRBV6-1 - TGTGCCAGCACTTTAGACCCAAACACAGATACGCAGTATTTT CASTLDPNTDTQYF
TRBJ1-4 - TRBV30 - TGTGCCTGGATCGAGTCTACGGTCGGAAGGGAAAAACTGTTTTTT CAWIESTVGREKLFF
TRBJ1-1 - TRBV13 - TGTGCCAGCAGCTTACGGACGGGTGCGCACACTGAAGCTTTCTTT CASSLRTGAHTEAFF
TRBJ2-7 - TRBV6-5 - TGTGCCAGCAGTGCACGCGGGGGCCGAGAGCAGTACTTC CASSARGGREQYF
TRBJ2-3 - TRBV2 - TGTGCCAGCAGTGGCAGGGGCGGAACAGATACGCAGTATTTT CASSGRGGTDTQYF
TRBJ2-7 - TRBV7-8 - TGTGCCAGCAGCTTAGCGGACCGCGCCTACGAGCAGTACTTC CASSLADRAYEQYF
TRBJ1-1 - TRBV18 - TGTGCCAGCTCCCTCCAAAAGAACACTGAAGCTTTCTTT CASSLQKNTEAFF
TRBJ2-7 - TRBV5-1 TRBD2 TGCGCCAGCAGCTTGGCCCTCGTGGGGGGGTCCTACGAGCAGTACTTC CASSLALVGGSYEQYF
TRBJ2-3 - TRBV11-3 - TGTGCCAGCAGCTTAGACCTGACAGTTAGCACAGATACGCAGTATTTT CASSLDLTVSTDTQYF
TRBJ2-2 - TRBV28 - TGTGCCAGCAGTTTAAGGAAGGGGATCACCGGGGAGCTGTTTTTT CASSLRKGITGELFF
TRBJ2-3 few TRBV9 - TGTGCCAGCAGCATGGGGAATGGGCAGGGTACAGATACGCAGTATTTT CASSMGNGQGTDTQYF
TRBJ2-1 - TRBV5-8 TRBD2 TGTGCCAGCAGTGAGGGACTAGCGATTTACAATGAGCAGTTCTTC CASSEGLAIYNEQFF
TRBJ2-5 - TRBV18 TRBD2 TGTGCCAGCTCAGGACTAGCGGAGCAAGAGACCCAGTACTTC CASSGLAEQETQYF
TRBJ2-7 - TRBV9 - TGTGCCAGCAGCGTAGACCCCAGCGGCCACGCCTACGAGCAGTACTTC CASSVDPSGHAYEQYF
TRBJ1-1 - TRBV6-1 - TGTGCCAGCAGACCCCCTACAGATAACACTGAAGCTTTCTTT CASRPPTDNTEAFF
TRBJ2-5 few TRBV27 - TGTGCCAGCAGTTTACAGCTCCAAGAGACCCAGTACTTC CASSLQLQETQYF
TRBJ1-5 - TRBV9 - TGTGCCAGCAGCGTAGATGGGTCACGCAATCAGCCCCAGCATTTT CASSVDGSRNQPQHF
TRBJ2-6 once TRBV18 - TGTGCCAGCTCACCTATGGGCGGCGCTGGGGCCAACGTCCTGACTTTC CASSPMGGAGANVLTF
TRBJ2-2 - TRBV4-3 TRBD1 TGCGCCAGCGGTACCACAGGGGGCCACACCGGGGAGCTGTTTTTT CASGTTGGHTGELFF
TRBJ1-5 - TRBV5-4 - TGTGCCAGCAGCCACGACTACGGTCCCCAGCATTTT CASSHDYGPQHF
TRBJ2-5 many TRBV7-2 TRBD2 TGTGCCAGCAGGAGGGCCGTAGGACTAGCGGATCCGACCCAGTACTTC CASRRAVGLADPTQYF
TRBJ1-2 - TRBV29-1 TRBD1 TGCAGCGTTGACTCGCCGGGACAGGGCTCGGGCTATGGCTACACCTTC CSVDSPGQGSGYGYTF
TRBJ1-2 - TRBV14 - TGTGCCAGCAGCCAACCCAAGTCCCGGGACTTAAATAACTATGGCTACACCTTC CASSQPKSRDLNNYGYTF